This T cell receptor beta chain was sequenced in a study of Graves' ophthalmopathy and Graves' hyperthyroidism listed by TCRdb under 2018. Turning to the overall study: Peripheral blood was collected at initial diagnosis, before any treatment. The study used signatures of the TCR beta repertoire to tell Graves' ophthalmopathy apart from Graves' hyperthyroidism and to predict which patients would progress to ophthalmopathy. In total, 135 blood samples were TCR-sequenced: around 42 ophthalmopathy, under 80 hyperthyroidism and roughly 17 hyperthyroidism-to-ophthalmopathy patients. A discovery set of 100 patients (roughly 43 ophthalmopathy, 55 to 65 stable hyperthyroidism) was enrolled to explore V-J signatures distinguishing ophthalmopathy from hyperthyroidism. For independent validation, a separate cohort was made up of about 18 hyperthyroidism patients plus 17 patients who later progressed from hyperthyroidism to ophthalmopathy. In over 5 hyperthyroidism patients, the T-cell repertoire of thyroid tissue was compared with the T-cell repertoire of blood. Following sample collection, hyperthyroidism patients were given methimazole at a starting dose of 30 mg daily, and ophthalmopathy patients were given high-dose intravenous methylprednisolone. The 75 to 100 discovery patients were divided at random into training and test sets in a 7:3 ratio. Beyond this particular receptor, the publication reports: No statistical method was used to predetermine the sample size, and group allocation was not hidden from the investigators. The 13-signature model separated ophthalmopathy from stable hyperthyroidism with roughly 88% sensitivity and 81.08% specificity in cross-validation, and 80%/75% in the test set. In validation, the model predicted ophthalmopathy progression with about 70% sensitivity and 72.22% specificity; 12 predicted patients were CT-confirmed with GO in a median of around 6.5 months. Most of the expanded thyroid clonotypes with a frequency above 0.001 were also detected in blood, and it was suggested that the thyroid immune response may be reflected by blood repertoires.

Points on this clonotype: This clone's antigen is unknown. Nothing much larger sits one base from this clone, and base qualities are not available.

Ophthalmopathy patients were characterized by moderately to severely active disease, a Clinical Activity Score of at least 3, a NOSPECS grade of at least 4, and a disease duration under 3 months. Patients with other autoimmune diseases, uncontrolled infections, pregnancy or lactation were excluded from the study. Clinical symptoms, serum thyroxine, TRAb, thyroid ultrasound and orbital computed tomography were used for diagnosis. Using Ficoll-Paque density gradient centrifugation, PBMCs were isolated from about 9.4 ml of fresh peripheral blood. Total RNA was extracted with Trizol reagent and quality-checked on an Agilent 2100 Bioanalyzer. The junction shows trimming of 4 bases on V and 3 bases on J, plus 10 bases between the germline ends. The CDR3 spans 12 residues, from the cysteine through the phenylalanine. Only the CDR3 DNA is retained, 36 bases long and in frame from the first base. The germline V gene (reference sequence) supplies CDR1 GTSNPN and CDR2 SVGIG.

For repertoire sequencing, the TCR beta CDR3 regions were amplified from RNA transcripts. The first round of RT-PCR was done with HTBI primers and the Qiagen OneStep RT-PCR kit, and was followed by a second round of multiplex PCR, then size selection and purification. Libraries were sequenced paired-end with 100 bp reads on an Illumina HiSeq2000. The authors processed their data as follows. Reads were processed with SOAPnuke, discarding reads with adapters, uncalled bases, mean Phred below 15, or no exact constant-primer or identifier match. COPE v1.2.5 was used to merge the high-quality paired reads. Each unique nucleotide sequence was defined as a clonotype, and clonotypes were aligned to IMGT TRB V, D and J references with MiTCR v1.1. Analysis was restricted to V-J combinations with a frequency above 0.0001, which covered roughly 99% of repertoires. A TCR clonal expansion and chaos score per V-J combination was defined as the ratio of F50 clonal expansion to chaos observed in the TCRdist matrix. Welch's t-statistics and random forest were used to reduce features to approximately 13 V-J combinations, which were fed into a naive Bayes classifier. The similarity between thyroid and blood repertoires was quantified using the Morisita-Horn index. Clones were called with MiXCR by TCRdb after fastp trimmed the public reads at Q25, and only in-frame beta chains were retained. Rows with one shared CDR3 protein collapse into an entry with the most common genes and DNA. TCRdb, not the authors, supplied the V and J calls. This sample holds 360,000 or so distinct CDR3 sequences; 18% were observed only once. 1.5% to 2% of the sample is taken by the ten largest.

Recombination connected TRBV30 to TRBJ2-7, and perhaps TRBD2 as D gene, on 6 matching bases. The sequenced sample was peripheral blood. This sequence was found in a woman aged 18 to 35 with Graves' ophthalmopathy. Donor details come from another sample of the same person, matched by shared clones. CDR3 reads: CAWTSGGYEQYF. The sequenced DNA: TGTGCCTGGACGTCCGGGGGCTACGAGCAGTACTTC.